The T cell receptor beta chain under discussion was sequenced for a study of Graves' ophthalmopathy and Graves' hyperthyroidism. This clonotype was counted at least ten times. Orbital computed tomography, thyroid ultrasound, TRAb, serum thyroxine and clinical symptoms formed the basis of diagnosis. The CDR3 covers 16 residues. From germline, CDR1 is SGHTA and CDR2 FQGNSA. V lost 5 bases and J lost 3, with 17 bases in between. Using RNA transcripts, the TCR beta CDR3 regions were amplified. HTBI primers were employed in first-round RT-PCR, then a second-round multiplex PCR followed. TCRdb re-analysed the multiplex PCR reads in MiXCR, keeping a single row per CDR3 protein. The repertoire includes around 600,000 distinct CDR3 sequences, approximately 39% of them detected once, and more than 2.5% sits in the top ten.

This chain uses TRBV7-2 with TRBJ1-3; D perhaps matches TRBD1 (5 bases). The sample consisted of peripheral blood. This TCR was recovered from an adult man with Graves' ophthalmopathy. The CDR3 coding sequence is TGTGCCAGCAGCCCCCCCGGGACCGTTGGTGGAAACACCATATATTTT. Translating gives CASSPPGTVGGNTIYF.